These T cell receptor beta chains were read from a single sample in a study of immune characterization of retroperitoneal liposarcoma. Using its own MiXCR run on the PCR reads, TCRdb lists one record per CDR3 protein. This sample has about 3,200 distinct CDR3 sequences, with 43% found just once. Sequencing input: tumor tissue. These receptors were collected from a male donor with retroperitoneal liposarcoma. Both conserved end residues are part of each CDR3. Fields, in order: J gene, D gene, V gene, clone size, CDR3 DNA, CDR3 protein. A D gene is named only where the DNA matches it firmly. The size of a clone is reported for some rows only, either as once, few or many, or as a class for expanded clones.

>TRBJ2-7|NA|TRBV4-3|few
TGCGCCAGCAGCCAGGGGGGGGGGCTTAGGTCCTACGAGCAGTACTTC
CASSQGGGLRSYEQYF
>TRBJ2-3|NA|TRBV6-1|NA
TGTGCCAGCAGCCCTACCCCAGATACGCAGTATTTT
CASSPTPDTQYF
>TRBJ2-7|NA|TRBV27|NA
TGTGCCAGCAGTTTAGGCGCCGGGGCCGAGCAGTACTTC
CASSLGAGAEQYF
>TRBJ2-5|TRBD2|TRBV7-3|medium-sized
TGTGCCAGCAGCGAGGAAGGTAGCGGGATGTCTGAGCAGTACTTC
CASSEEGSGMSEQYF
>TRBJ2-3|NA|TRBV6-5|NA
TGTGCCAGCAGTTACACGGCAGCCCCTAGCACAGATACGCAGTATTTT
CASSYTAAPSTDTQYF
>TRBJ2-1|NA|TRBV6-1|NA
TGTGCCAGCAGTGAATTTGCAGGCAGCTCCTACAATGAGCAGTTCTTC
CASSEFAGSSYNEQFF
>TRBJ2-2|NA|TRBV12-3/TRBV12-4|NA
TGTGCCAGCAGTTTATGGTCCCGGGAGAGCACCGGGGAGCTGTTTTTT
CASSLWSRESTGELFF
>TRBJ2-3|TRBD2|TRBV11-3|NA
TGTGCCAGCAGCGGTAGAAAACTAGCGGGAGTCCCAGATACGCAGTATTTT
CASSGRKLAGVPDTQYF
>TRBJ2-1|NA|TRBV6-1|NA
TGTGCCAGCAAGGAGGTTACGGAGGTCGAGCAGTTCTTC
CASKEVTEVEQFF
>TRBJ2-1|NA|TRBV5-3|NA
TGTGCCAGCAGCTTGGGGGAGGCCTACGAGCAGTTCTTC
CASSLGEAYEQFF
>TRBJ2-1|NA|TRBV6-1|medium-sized
TGTGCCAGCAGTCCCGGGACAGGGGTTCTAGCGGGGCACAATGAGCAGTTCTTC
CASSPGTGVLAGHNEQFF
>TRBJ2-3|NA|TRBV7-2|few
TGTGCCAGCAGAGAGGGCCTAGTTAGCACAGATACGCAGTATTTT
CASREGLVSTDTQYF
>TRBJ2-2|NA|TRBV10-1|medium-sized
TGCGCCAGCAGTGACAGGGGAAACACCGGGGAGCTGTTTTTT
CASSDRGNTGELFF
>TRBJ2-3|NA|TRBV12-3/TRBV12-4|medium-sized
TGTGCCAGCAGTTTCGGCGGGAGCACAGATACGCAGTATTTT
CASSFGGSTDTQYF
>TRBJ2-2|TRBD2|TRBV7-2|NA
TGTGCCAGCAGCTTAACTGGGACTAGCGGGAGGGCGGGCACCGGGGAGCTGTTTTTT
CASSLTGTSGRAGTGELFF
>TRBJ1-1|TRBD1|TRBV6-8|NA
TGTGCCAGCAGTGGATCCGGGACAGCTGAAGCTTTCTTT
CASSGSGTAEAFF
>TRBJ2-1|TRBD2|TRBV6-6|few
TGTGCCAGCAGTTACTCCCGAGGGACTAGCGGCCCGAGCTCCTACAATGAGCAGTTCTTC
CASSYSRGTSGPSSYNEQFF
>TRBJ2-1|NA|TRBV7-8|few
TGTGCCAGCAGCGCGCGTGGAGGGGGTGCTGCGTTATACTTC
CASSARGGGAALYF
>TRBJ2-2|NA|TRBV11-2|once
TGTGCCAGCAGCTTAGGGGTAGGGTACACCGGGGAGCTGTTTTTT
CASSLGVGYTGELFF
>TRBJ1-1|NA|TRBV6-2/TRBV6-3|NA
TGTGCCAGCAGTTACGACCGCCACACTGAAGCTTTCTTT
CASSYDRHTEAFF
>TRBJ2-1|TRBD2|TRBV6-6|NA
TGTGCCAGCAGTTCCACCCTGGCGGGAGGGCGACGAGAGACCCAGTTCTTC
CASSSTLAGGRRETQFF
>TRBJ2-1|NA|TRBV7-2|medium-sized
TGTGCCAGCAGCTTAATCAAACAGTTTCCAGTCTCCTACAATGAGCAGTTCTTC
CASSLIKQFPVSYNEQFF